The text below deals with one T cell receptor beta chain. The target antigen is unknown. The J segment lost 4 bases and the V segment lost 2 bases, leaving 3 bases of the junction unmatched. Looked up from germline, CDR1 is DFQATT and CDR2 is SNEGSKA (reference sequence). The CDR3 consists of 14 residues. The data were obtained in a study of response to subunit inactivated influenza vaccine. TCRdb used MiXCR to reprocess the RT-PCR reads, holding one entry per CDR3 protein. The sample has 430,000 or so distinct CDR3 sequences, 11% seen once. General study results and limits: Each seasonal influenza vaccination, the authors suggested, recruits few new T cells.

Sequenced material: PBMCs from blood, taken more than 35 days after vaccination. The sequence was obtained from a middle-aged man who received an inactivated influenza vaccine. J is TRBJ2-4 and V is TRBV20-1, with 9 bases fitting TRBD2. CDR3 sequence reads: CSARSGGTKNIQYF. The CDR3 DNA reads TGCAGTGCTAGAAGCGGGGGGACTAAAAACATTCAGTACTTC.